This TCR beta chain was captured in a study of T cell repertoires in cytomegalovirus infection. Study-wide background: Both CMV infection and a matching HLA type were indicated by public TCR beta signatures.

TCRdb reprocessed the reads via MiXCR and lists one record per CDR3 protein. The sample records around 530,000 distinct CDR3 sequences, less than 30% being singletons. V lost 5 bases and J lost 7, with 8 bases in between. Per germline, CDR1 SEHNR and CDR2 FQNEAQ (reference sequence). The CDR3 extends over 11 amino acids. Study-wide findings and caveats: Based on cumulative public TCR beta family frequency, carriers of CMV plus the relevant HLA were identified.

This clonotype was observed a handful of times. Its antigen is currently unknown. Sequenced material: PBMCs. The chain joins TRBV7-9 to TRBJ1-1, with D maybe TRBD1 (5 bases). This sequence originates from a human donor in good health (CMV status not recorded). Some clones in this sample may be carry-over from other donors' samples. Here the CDR3 reads CASSAGGEAFF. In DNA form, the CDR3 reads TGTGCCAGCAGCGCCGGGGGTGAAGCTTTCTTT.